The clone carrying this T cell receptor (beta chain) was detected only once. In the source study's methods: Amplification from reference gene primers served as the basis for estimated nucleated cell counts. Here immunoSEQ multiplex PCR was the method, and the copy in TCRdb shows in-frame clones only, minus some. The DNA was the basis for D and trimming; V, J and clone size are from that table. Among tens of thousands of clones listed, around 80% were seen once. This entry is derived from a study of blood T cell repertoires in COVID-19. Across the whole study: Some COVID-19 samples were acute and others convalescent; all came from the United States, Italy and Spain. Sample material is recorded as cDNA or gDNA derived from T cells, B-cell-depleted T cells, or PBMCs.

The trim removed 6 bases at V and 7 bases at J, leaving 8 bases unmatched. CDR3 length equals 15 residues. Germline V gene sequence: CDR1 SNHLY, CDR2 FYNNEI. The chain joins TRBV2 to TRBJ1-6, with 8 nucleotides matching TRBD1. Material for sequencing was peripheral blood. The clonotype originates from a woman older than 75 with active or convalescent COVID-19. Here the CDR3 reads CASRPGQGMNSPLHF. The CDR3 DNA reads TGTGCCAGCAGACCCGGACAGGGCATGAATTCACCCCTCCACTTT.